Shown below are 21 T cell receptor beta chains from a single sample sequenced in a study of T cell responses to AZD1222 COVID-19 vaccine. Generated by immunoSEQ multiplex PCR, the TCRdb table keeps only in-frame clones and is missing some. The sample lists 100,000 to 120,000 clones; about four fifths were seen once. The source material was peripheral blood, sampled on day 0 of AZD1222 vaccination. These receptors originate from an adult in good health.

This clone was picked up a small number of times. This chain joins TRBV28 and TRBJ1-2; D uncertain. The V and J ends lost 7 bases and 0 bases respectively, with 12 bases between them. Germline V CDR1 and CDR2: MDHEN, SYDVKM. This CDR3 has 14 residues. The CDR3 sequence is CASKTPGTNYGYTF. The CDR3 nucleotides are TGTGCCAGCAAAACACCCGGGACTAACTATGGCTACACCTTC.

This sequence joins TRBV7-2 and TRBJ1-1, with 9 bases fitting TRBD1. The V segment lost 0 bases and the J segment 1 base; nucleotides outside the gene matches: 0. Germline CDR1 SGHTA, CDR2 FQGNSA. This CDR3 contains 15 residues. CDR3 sequence (DNA): TGTGCCAGCAGCTTAGCGGACAGGGGGAACACTGAAGCTTTCTTT. Its protein is CASSLADRGNTEAFF.

The chain combines TRBV4-1 with TRBJ1-3; D gene uncertain. Germline CDR1 reads MGHRA; CDR2 reads YSYEKL. The CDR3 is 15 residues long. The ends were cut back, 1 base at V and 0 bases at J, with 7 bases in the middle. Here the CDR3 DNA reads TGCGCCAGCAGCCAAGGCGCTGTCTCTGGAAACACCATATATTTT. Protein sequence: CASSQGAVSGNTIYF.

The rearrangement links TRBV30 to TRBJ1-2, with a tentative D call TRBD1 (5 bases). V lost 5 bases, J lost 4 bases, and 17 bases lay in between. Germline V lookup: CDR1 GTSNPN, CDR2 SVGIG (reference sequence). The CDR3 loop spans 14 amino acids. This CDR3 reads CAWGALFGGYGYTF. CDR3 nucleotide sequence: TGTGCCTGGGGGGCTCTTTTTGGCGGCTATGGCTACACCTTC. The full variable domain, completed using reference TRBV30 and TRBJ1-2, is SQTIHQWPATLVQPVGSPLSLECTVEGTSNPNLYWYRQAAGRGLQLLFYSVGIGQISSEVPQNLSASRPQDRQFILSSKKLLLSDSGFYLCAWGALFGGYGYTFGSGTRLTVV.

This clone was counted only a few times. V is TRBV28 and J is TRBJ1-1; D gene ambiguous. Germline V lookup: CDR1 MDHEN, CDR2 SYDVKM. V lost 3 bases and J lost 2, with 10 bases in between. The CDR3 is made up of 14 amino acids. CDR3 in amino acids: CASSLHSLNTEAFF. DNA for the CDR3: TGTGCCAGCAGTTTGCACAGCCTAAACACTGAAGCTTTCTTT.

The chain links TRBV2 to TRBJ1-6; tentative D call: TRBD1 (6 bases). The CDR3 is 17 residues long. The V end was cut by 4 bases, the J end by 1 base, with 14 bases between. Germline assignment: CDR1 SNHLY and CDR2 FYNNEI. CDR3 residues: CASSARGGASYNSPLHF. CDR3 nucleotide sequence: TGTGCCAGCAGTGCCCGGGGGGGGGCGTCCTATAATTCACCCCTCCACTTT. Supplemented by reference TRBV2 and TRBJ1-6, the full variable domain reads EPEVTQTPSHQVTQMGQEVILRCVPISNHLYFYWYRQILGQKVEFLVSFYNNEISEKSEIFDDQFSVERPDGSNFTLKIRSTKLEDSAMYFCASSARGGASYNSPLHFGNGTRLTVT.

The gene calls are TRBV28 and TRBJ2-2, with D perhaps TRBD2 (5 bases). This CDR3 region has 14 residues. The germline V gene encodes CDR1 MDHEN and CDR2 SYDVKM. Trimming pared 3 bases from V and 3 bases from J, leaving 8 bases between. This CDR3 reads CASSFGVHTGELFF. CDR3 in DNA: TGTGCCAGCAGTTTCGGGGTACACACCGGGGAGCTGTTTTTT.

The chain has TRBV7-2 and TRBJ2-2, with 11 bases that match TRBD2. The CDR3 runs to 16 residues. The V gene's germline CDR1 is SGHTA and CDR2 FQGNSA. Trimming cost V 4 bases and J 4 bases; bases outside gene matches: 5. CDR3 sequence: CASSSLAGGPTGELFF. CDR3 coding DNA: TGTGCCAGCAGCTCCCTAGCGGGGGGACCCACCGGGGAGCTGTTTTTT.

This chain uses TRBV4-3 with TRBJ1-2; D is ambiguous. V shed 1 base and J shed 1 base, with 13 bases lying between them. The CDR3 covers 16 residues. Germline V gene sequence: CDR1 LGHNA, CDR2 YSLEER. The CDR3 spells CASSQGGSGYNYGYTF. Written as DNA, the CDR3 is TGCGCCAGCAGCCAAGGGGGTTCAGGCTATAACTATGGCTACACCTTC.

The J gene is TRBJ2-4, the V gene TRBV3-1 (or the pseudogene TRBV3-2); D perhaps matches TRBD2 (5 bases). CDR3 length: 13 amino acids. V was trimmed by 1 base and J by 4 bases, leaving 5 bases between them. The germline CDR1 and CDR2 sequences are LGHDT and YNNKEL (reference sequence). CDR3 amino acids: CASSQGEKNIQYF. The CDR3, as DNA: TGTGCCAGCAGCCAAGGGGAGAAAAACATTCAGTACTTC.

J is TRBJ1-5 and V is TRBV11-3; D gene ambiguous. CDR3 size: 11 residues. Germline CDR1 is SGHNT and CDR2 is YENEEA. Trimming pared 8 bases from V and 11 bases from J, leaving 13 bases between. CDR3: CASPLFPAQHF. As DNA, the CDR3 is TGTGCCAGCCCTTTGTTCCCGGCCCAGCATTTT.

This rearrangement joins TRBV28 to TRBJ1-1; D is undetermined. Germline CDR1 MDHEN, CDR2 SYDVKM. Trimming stripped 7 bases from V and 3 bases from J, with 12 bases between. The CDR3 extends over 13 amino acids. The CDR3 sequence is CASTRGLDTEAFF. DNA of the CDR3: TGTGCCAGCACCCGAGGGTTGGACACTGAAGCTTTCTTT.

V and J are TRBV2 and TRBJ2-3, with 8 bases identical to TRBD1. Germline CDR1 SNHLY, CDR2 FYNNEI. The V gene end was trimmed by 6 bases and the J gene end by 5 bases; junction bases not matched to a gene: 7. The CDR3 runs to 14 residues. CDR3 bases: TGTGCCAGCAGGCTCCAGGGGGCCCTAGATACGCAGTATTTT. Translating it yields CASRLQGALDTQYF.

The chain joins TRBV4-3 to TRBJ2-7; D may match TRBD1 or TRBD2 (5 bases each). Germline-derived CDR1 and CDR2 are LGHNA and YSLEER. There are 13 residues in the CDR3. Between the trimmed V and J ends, which lost 0 bases and 10 bases, there was a span of 13 bases. CDR3 sequence: CASSQEGRPGQYF. Here the CDR3 DNA reads TGCGCCAGCAGCCAAGAGGGACGCCCAGGCCAGTACTTC.

The chain uses TRBV21-1 and TRBJ1-5; no check of the table's D call, TRBD1, against the DNA was made. TRBV21-1 counts as a pseudogene. The CDR3 consists of 17 residues. The CDR3, as DNA: TGTGCCAGCAGAACCGGACAGGGGGCATTTAGCAATCAGCCCCAGCATTTT. Translated, it gives CASRTGQGAFSNQPQHF.

The rearrangement uses TRBV5-4 and TRBJ2-7; D possibly corresponds to TRBD2 (5 bases). Per the germline V gene, CDR1 is SGHNT and CDR2 is YYREEE (reference sequence). This CDR3 is 14 amino acids long. V was clipped by 1 base and J by 6 bases, with 14 bases between them. The CDR3 sequence is CASSLLEGMGEQYF. As DNA, the CDR3 is TGTGCCAGCAGCTTGTTAGAGGGAATGGGCGAGCAGTACTTC.

The rearrangement uses TRBV28 and TRBJ1-2, with 7 bases that match TRBD1. V lost 6 bases to trimming and J lost 2 bases; unmatched junction nucleotides: 9. This CDR3 region has 15 residues. Germline V gene sequence: CDR1 MDHEN, CDR2 SYDVKM. This chain's CDR3 is CASSREQGTNYGYTF. In nucleotides, the CDR3 is TGTGCCAGCAGCCGCGAACAGGGGACCAACTATGGCTACACCTTC.

This clone was seen more than once but under ten times. The V call is TRBV18, the J call TRBJ2-7; TRBD2 matches 7 bases. This CDR3 region has 15 residues. Germline V lookup: CDR1 KGHSH, CDR2 LQKENI. The V segment lost 6 bases and the J segment 6 bases; nucleotides outside the gene matches: 14. DNA of the CDR3: TGTGCCAGCTCGACAAGTTTGGGAGGGATGGGCGAGCAGTACTTC. Encoded protein: CASSTSLGGMGEQYF.

The table lists this clone with a count of one. The chain recombines TRBV7-2 with TRBJ1-5; D is uncertain. This CDR3 spans 16 amino acids. Trimming took off 2 bases at V and 1 base at J, with 12 bases between the two ends. CDR1 and CDR2 (germline): SGHTA, FQGNSA. The DNA of the CDR3 is TGTGCCAGCAGCTTACAGGACTTCCTGAGCAATCAGCCCCAGCATTTT. It specifies CASSLQDFLSNQPQHF.

This clone was seen more than once but under ten times. V gene TRBV18 combines with J gene TRBJ2-7; 8 bases are shared with TRBD1. The CDR3 totals 15 residues. Germline assignment: CDR1 KGHSH and CDR2 LQKENI. Trimming cost V 4 bases and J 0 bases; bases outside gene matches: 5. This CDR3 is CASSRTGTGSYEQYF. The CDR3 bases are TGTGCCAGCTCACGAACCGGGACAGGCTCCTACGAGCAGTACTTC.

The chain is built from TRBV4-3 and TRBJ1-2; D might be TRBD1 (6 bases). The CDR3 is 13 amino acids. Trimming removed 1 base from V and 8 bases from J, with 11 bases in between. Germline-derived CDR1 and CDR2 are LGHNA and YSLEER. For the CDR3, the DNA is TGCGCCAGCAGCCAAGCAGCGGGGGCCGGCTACACCTTC. It translates to CASSQAAGAGYTF.